Below are 22 T cell receptor beta chains sequenced from a single sample in a study of Graves' ophthalmopathy and Graves' hyperthyroidism. The authors amplified TCR beta CDR3 regions from RNA transcripts. HTBI primers were used in a first-round RT-PCR, which preceded a second-round multiplex PCR. MiXCR, applied by TCRdb to the multiplex PCR reads, yields one record per CDR3 protein. The table records about 390,000 distinct CDR3 sequences, approximately 15% of them present only once. The sequencing input was peripheral blood. These receptors were taken from a young woman with stable Graves' hyperthyroidism.

There are many counts of this clonotype. The V gene is TRBV7-2, the J gene TRBJ1-2; TRBD1 matches 8 bases. Germline V gene sequence: CDR1 SGHTA, CDR2 FQGNSA. Unmatched junction bases numbered 15, after V lost 6 bases and J lost 6 bases. The CDR3 extends over 16 amino acids. CDR3 nucleotides: TGTGCCAGCAGTCACCGCCCACAGGGGGAGTTGGATGGCTACACCTTC. This translates into CASSHRPQGELDGYTF.

This clonotype was observed many times. The chain carries TRBV6-2 or TRBV6-3 and TRBJ1-2; no clear D gene. This CDR3 has 15 residues. Looked up from germline, CDR1 is MNHEY and CDR2 is SVGEGT. V lost 0 bases to trimming and J lost 1 base, with 9 bases between them. The CDR3 spells CASSYSGRINYGYTF. The CDR3 DNA is TGTGCCAGCAGTTACTCAGGGCGAATTAACTATGGCTACACCTTC.

This clonotype was seen repeatedly, ten times or more. V gene TRBV6-1 combines with J gene TRBJ1-1; D gene ambiguous. With 7 bases removed from V and 1 base from J, the gap between germline ends came to 10 bases. Germline V gene data show CDR1 as MNHNS and CDR2 as SASEGT. CDR3 length: 13 amino acids. CDR3 nucleotides: TGTGCCAGCAAGGAGAAGGCGAACACTGAAGCTTTCTTT. As protein: CASKEKANTEAFF.

This clonotype was recorded many times. The chain is built from TRBV24-1 and TRBJ1-5, with D possibly being TRBD1 (5 bases). Germline CDR1 is KGHDR and CDR2 is SFDVKD. Trimming removed 9 bases from V and 5 bases from J, with 13 bases in between. CDR3 length: 13 residues. The CDR3 is CATSEGFYQPQHF. As DNA, the CDR3 is TGTGCCACCTCTGAGGGGTTTTATCAGCCCCAGCATTTT.

In this sample, this clonotype turned up once. A read error may explain this, as a much larger clone is one base away. This sequence joins TRBV12-3 or TRBV12-4 and TRBJ2-5; 10 bases align to TRBD2. The CDR3 extends over 15 amino acids. V was clipped by 10 bases and J by 5 bases; unmatched bases: 13. The CDR3 spells CAITASGGTGETQYF. The CDR3 DNA follows: TGTGCCATCACCGCTAGCGGGGGTACGGGCGAGACCCAGTACTTC.

This clonotype was seen repeatedly, ten times or more. The rearrangement links TRBV24-1 to TRBJ2-5, with D possibly TRBD2 on 6 matching bases. The V gene's germline CDR1 is KGHDR and CDR2 SFDVKD. This CDR3 has 14 amino acids. V lost 4 bases to trimming and J lost 0 bases, with 8 bases between them. The CDR3 reads CATSEAGNQETQYF. CDR3 in DNA: TGTGCCACCAGTGAGGCGGGAAACCAAGAGACCCAGTACTTC.

This clonotype has at least ten counts. The chain links TRBV6-5 to TRBJ1-2; weak D call: TRBD1 (5 bases). This CDR3 spans 15 amino acids. V dropped 0 bases and J dropped 7 bases, with 15 bases sitting between them. Looked up from germline, CDR1 is MNHEY and CDR2 is SVGAGI. The CDR3 protein is CASSYSGERACGYTF. The DNA for the CDR3 is TGTGCCAGCAGTTACTCGGGGGAAAGGGCGTGTGGCTACACCTTC.

In its sample, this clonotype was seen a few times. The rearrangement links TRBV19 to TRBJ1-1; maybe TRBD1 (6 bases). The germline V gene encodes CDR1 LNHDA and CDR2 SQIVND (reference sequence). The CDR3 is 15 amino acids. The V end lost 9 bases, the J end lost 1 base, and 18 bases lay between the germline ends. The DNA of the CDR3 is TGTGCCAGCTTACGACCGGGACACCCGAACACTGAAGCTTTCTTT. This sequence encodes CASLRPGHPNTEAFF.

This chain joins TRBV5-1 and TRBJ2-5, with D hard to call. CDR1 SGHRS and CDR2 YFSETQ come from the germline V gene. The CDR3 is 13 residues long. The germline V and J ends were trimmed by 0 bases and 5 bases, with 8 bases remaining between them. The CDR3 nucleotides read TGCGCCAGCAGCTTGGTGCGTTGGGAGACCCAGTACTTC. Residues: CASSLVRWETQYF.

In this sample, this clonotype turned up many times. The gene calls are TRBV6-1 and TRBJ2-7, with 7 bases identical to TRBD1. There are 14 residues in the CDR3. Looked up from germline, CDR1 is MNHNS and CDR2 is SASEGT. V lost 10 bases, J lost 0 bases, and 9 bases stayed unmatched. CDR3 protein: CAINRGLSSYEQYF. CDR3 nucleotides: TGTGCCATAAACAGGGGCCTGAGCTCCTACGAGCAGTACTTC.

This clonotype was counted ten times or more. The chain carries TRBV12-3 or TRBV12-4 and TRBJ2-2; a possible D gene is TRBD1 (5 bases). V was trimmed by 5 bases and J by 1 base, leaving 8 bases between them. The CDR3 covers 14 residues. The CDR3 is CASSGTGNTGELFF. In DNA, the CDR3 is TGTGCCAGCAGTGGCACAGGGAACACCGGGGAGCTGTTTTTT.

In this sample, this clonotype turned up many times. The CDR3 region is CASSPDNRNTIYF. CDR3 sequence (DNA): TGTGCCAGCAGCCCGGACAACCGAAACACCATATATTTT. This chain joins TRBV7-9 and TRBJ1-3, with D perhaps matching TRBD1 (5 bases). The CDR3 loop spans 13 amino acids. CDR1 and CDR2 from the germline V gene are SEHNR and FQNEAQ (reference sequence). V lost 5 bases and J 5 bases, leaving 10 bases between the germline ends.

Of note for this clonotype: A much larger clone lies one base from this, so it may be a read error. This chain joins TRBV13 and TRBJ2-5; 9 nucleotides match TRBD2. Germline V gene data show CDR1 as PRHDT and CDR2 as FYEKMQ (reference sequence). The CDR3 loop spans 15 amino acids. CDR3 residues: CASSSIAGAKETEYF. In DNA, the CDR3 is TGTGCCAGCAGCTCAATAGCGGGGGCAAAAGAGACCGAGTACTTC. Together with reference TRBV13 and TRBJ2-5, the CDR3 gives the full variable domain: AAGVIQSPRHLIKEKRETATLKCYPIPRHDTVYWYQQGPGQDPQFLISFYEKMQSDKGSIPDRFSAQQFSDYHSELNMSSLELGDSALYFCASSSIAGAKETEYFGPGTRLLVL.

The chain carries TRBV6-2 or TRBV6-3 and TRBJ2-2; D is undetermined. The CDR3 has 14 residues. The ends were cut back, 5 bases at V and 1 base at J, with 8 bases in the middle. CDR1 is MNHEY and CDR2 is SVGEGT in the germline V gene. CDR3 protein: CASSGRQNTGELFF. CDR3 in DNA: TGTGCCAGCAGTGGAAGACAGAACACCGGGGAGCTGTTTTTT.

This clonotype was detected only a few times. The V call is TRBV9, the J call TRBJ1-2, with D perhaps TRBD1 (6 bases). CDR3 length: 13 amino acids. Germline V lookup: CDR1 SGDLS, CDR2 YYNGEE. Trimming took 0 bases from V and 7 from J, leaving 10 bases between them. CDR3 bases: TGTGCCAGCAGCGTAGCTCAGGGGATTGGCTACACCTTC. Protein: CASSVAQGIGYTF.

The sample holds many counts of this clonotype. The V gene is TRBV5-1, the J gene TRBJ2-5; the D call may be TRBD1 or TRBD2 (5 bases each). V dropped 5 bases and J dropped 5 bases, with 22 bases sitting between them. There are 16 residues in the CDR3. CDR1 SGHRS and CDR2 YFSETQ come from the germline V gene. This CDR3 is CASSVGLRGEEETQYF. In DNA form, the CDR3 reads TGCGCCAGCAGTGTTGGTTTAAGGGGAGAGGAGGAGACCCAGTACTTC.

This clonotype was seen only a few times. V gene TRBV6-1 combines with J gene TRBJ1-1; D ambiguous. This CDR3 spans 14 amino acids. Germline values: CDR1 MNHNS, CDR2 SASEGT. V lost 2 bases to trimming and J lost 3 bases, with 10 bases between them. This CDR3 reads CASSEQEGYTEAFF. In nucleotides, the CDR3 is TGTGCCAGCAGTGAACAGGAAGGATACACTGAAGCTTTCTTT.

The rearrangement uses TRBV20-1 and TRBJ2-7; D call uncertain. CDR1 and CDR2 (germline): DFQATT, SNEGSKA (reference sequence). V lost 1 base, J lost 0 bases, and 16 bases lay in between. The CDR3 loop spans 16 amino acids. As DNA, the CDR3 is TGCAGTGCTAGAGGACGGAGACAAACACACTCCTACGAGCAGTACTTC. The encoded protein is CSARGRRQTHSYEQYF.

The chain joins TRBV6-2 or TRBV6-3 to TRBJ1-2; D uncertain. The germline CDR1 and CDR2 sequences are MNHEY and SVGEGT. The CDR3 is made up of 13 amino acids. V gave up 5 bases and J gave up 6 bases, with 13 bases separating them. The DNA for the CDR3 is TGTGCCAGCAGTGTAAAAGGCCAGGATGGCTACACCTTC. It codes for CASSVKGQDGYTF.

This clonotype showed up many times. The germline gene is not matched at one end of the junction; a read error may be the cause. The chain is built from TRBV13 and TRBJ2-7, with TRBD2 matching 14 bases. The CDR3 is 15 residues long. Germline CDR1 PRHDT, CDR2 FYEKMQ (reference sequence). CDR3 DNA sequence: TGTGCCAGCAGCCTCCGGACTAGCGGGGGGCCTTTTGCTGACTTC. Its protein product is CASSLRTSGGPFADF.

This clonotype was picked up a small number of times. The gene calls are TRBV6-2 or TRBV6-3 and TRBJ2-4; no firm D call. Germline V lookup: CDR1 MNHEY, CDR2 SVGEGT. This CDR3 is 15 amino acids long. The V end was cut by 4 bases, the J end by 0 bases, with 10 bases between. CDR3 sequence (DNA): TGTGCCAGCAGTTCCCCTTACTTAGCCAAAAACATTCAGTACTTC. Translated, it gives CASSSPYLAKNIQYF.

This clonotype has ten or more counts. V is TRBV24-1 and J is TRBJ2-2, with TRBD2 identical over 10 bases. Germline CDR1 reads KGHDR; CDR2 reads SFDVKD. The CDR3 spans 17 residues. J gave up 0 bases and V 6 bases, and 6 bases lay outside the gene matches. The chain's CDR3 is CATSRLAGTANTGELFF. The CDR3 region has the DNA TGTGCCACCAGTCGACTAGCGGGCACCGCGAACACCGGGGAGCTGTTTTTT.